This T cell receptor beta chain was sequenced during a study of T cell repertoires in cytomegalovirus infection. About the research overall: CMV infection together with matching HLA type was indicated by public TCR beta signatures. Notes on the study in general: HLA-C-restricted TCR beta clonotypes specific for CMV led the ex vivo response. Summed frequency of shared TCR beta families picked out CMV carriers who also had the relevant HLA.

Per the germline V gene, CDR1 is DFQATT and CDR2 is SNEGSKA (reference sequence). The CDR3 has 15 residues. J lost 0 bases, V lost 3 bases, and 5 bases had no gene match. From the reads, TCRdb called clonotypes with MiXCR, one entry per CDR3 protein. Of 97,000 or so distinct CDR3 sequences in the sample, more than 15% were seen once. This clonotype was seen a few times. Its antigen is not identified. The sample consisted of PBMCs. This chain uses TRBV20-1 with TRBJ2-1, with 7 bases that match TRBD2. The clonotype comes from a human donor in good health (CMV status not recorded). Some clones in this sample may be carry-over from other donors' samples. Here the CDR3 reads CSASLPGGSYNEQFF. The CDR3 DNA reads TGCAGTGCTAGCCTCCCGGGAGGCTCCTACAATGAGCAGTTCTTC.